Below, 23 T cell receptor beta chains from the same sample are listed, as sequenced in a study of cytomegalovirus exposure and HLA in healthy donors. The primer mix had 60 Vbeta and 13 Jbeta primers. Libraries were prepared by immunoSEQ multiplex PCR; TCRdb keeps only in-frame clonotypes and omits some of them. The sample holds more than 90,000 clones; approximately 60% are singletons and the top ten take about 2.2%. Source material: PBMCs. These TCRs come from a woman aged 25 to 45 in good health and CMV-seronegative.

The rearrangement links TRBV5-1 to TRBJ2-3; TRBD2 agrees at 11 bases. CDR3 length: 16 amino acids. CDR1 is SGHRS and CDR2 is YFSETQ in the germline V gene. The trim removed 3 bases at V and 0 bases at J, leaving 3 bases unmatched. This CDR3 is CASSWGTSGSTDTQYF. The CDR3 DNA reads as TGCGCCAGCAGCTGGGGGACTAGCGGTAGCACAGATACGCAGTATTTT. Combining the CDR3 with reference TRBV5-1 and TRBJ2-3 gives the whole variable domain KAGVTQTPRYLIKTRGQQVTLSCSPISGHRSVSWYQQTPGQGLQFLFEYFSETQRNKGNFPGRFSGRQFSNSRSEMNVSTLELGDSALYLCASSWGTSGSTDTQYFGPGTRLTVL.

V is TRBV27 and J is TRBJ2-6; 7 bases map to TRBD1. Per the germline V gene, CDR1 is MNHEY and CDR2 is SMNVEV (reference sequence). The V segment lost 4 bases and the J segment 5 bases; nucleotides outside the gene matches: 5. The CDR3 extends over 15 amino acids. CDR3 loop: CASSSRQGWANVLTF. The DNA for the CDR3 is TGTGCCAGCAGTTCCAGACAGGGCTGGGCCAACGTCCTGACTTTC. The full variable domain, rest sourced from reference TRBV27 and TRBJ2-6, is EAQVTQNPRYLITVTGKKLTVTCSQNMNHEYMSWYRQDPGLGLRQIYYSMNVEVTDKGDVPEGYKVSRKEKRNFPLILESPSPNQTSLYFCASSSRQGWANVLTFGAGSRLTVL.

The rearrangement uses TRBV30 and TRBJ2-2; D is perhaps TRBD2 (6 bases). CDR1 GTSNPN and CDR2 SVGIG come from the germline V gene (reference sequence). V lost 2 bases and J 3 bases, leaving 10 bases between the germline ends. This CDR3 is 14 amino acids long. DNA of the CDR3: TGTGCCTGGAGTTTCGGGAGCGACACCGGGGAGCTGTTTTTT. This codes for CAWSFGSDTGELFF. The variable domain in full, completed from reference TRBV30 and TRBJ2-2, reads SQTIHQWPATLVQPVGSPLSLECTVEGTSNPNLYWYRQAAGRGLQLLFYSVGIGQISSEVPQNLSASRPQDRQFILSSKKLLLSDSGFYLCAWSFGSDTGELFFGEGSRLTVL.

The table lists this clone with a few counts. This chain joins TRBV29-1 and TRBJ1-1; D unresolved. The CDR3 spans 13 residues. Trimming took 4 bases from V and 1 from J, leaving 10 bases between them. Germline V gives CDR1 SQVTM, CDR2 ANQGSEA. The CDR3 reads CSVVGDKNTEAFF. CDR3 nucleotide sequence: TGCAGCGTTGTAGGTGACAAGAACACTGAAGCTTTCTTT.

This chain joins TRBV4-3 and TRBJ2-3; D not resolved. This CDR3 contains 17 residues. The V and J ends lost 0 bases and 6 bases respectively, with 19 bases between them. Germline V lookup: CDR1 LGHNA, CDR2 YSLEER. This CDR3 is CASSQDRTASRYDTQYF. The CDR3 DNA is TGCGCCAGCAGCCAAGACCGAACGGCCAGCAGGTACGATACGCAGTATTTT.

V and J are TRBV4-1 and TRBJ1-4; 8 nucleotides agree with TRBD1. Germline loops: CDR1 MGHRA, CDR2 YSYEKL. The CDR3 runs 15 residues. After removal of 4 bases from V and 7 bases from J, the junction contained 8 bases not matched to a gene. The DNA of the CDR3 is TGCGCCAGCAGCCTATCCGGGACAGGCCCTGAAAAACTGTTTTTT. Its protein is CASSLSGTGPEKLFF.

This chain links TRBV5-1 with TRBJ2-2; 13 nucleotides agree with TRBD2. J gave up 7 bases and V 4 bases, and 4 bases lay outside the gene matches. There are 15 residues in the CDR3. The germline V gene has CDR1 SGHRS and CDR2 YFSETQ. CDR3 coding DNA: TGCGCCAGCAGCCAAGGGACTAGCGGGGTCGGGGAGCTGTTTTTT. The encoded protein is CASSQGTSGVGELFF.

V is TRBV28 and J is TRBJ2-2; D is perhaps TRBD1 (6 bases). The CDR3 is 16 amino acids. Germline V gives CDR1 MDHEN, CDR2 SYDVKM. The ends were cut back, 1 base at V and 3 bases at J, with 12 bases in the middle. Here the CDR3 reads CASSLFTGSDTGELFF. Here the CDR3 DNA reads TGTGCCAGCAGTTTATTTACAGGGTCTGACACCGGGGAGCTGTTTTTT.

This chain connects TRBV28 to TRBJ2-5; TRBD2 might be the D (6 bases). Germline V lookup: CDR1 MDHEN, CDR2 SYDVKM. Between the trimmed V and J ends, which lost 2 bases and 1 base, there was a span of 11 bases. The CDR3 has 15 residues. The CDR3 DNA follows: TGTGCCAGCAGTTTAACTATGGGGGGCCAAGAGACCCAGTACTTC. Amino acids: CASSLTMGGQETQYF.

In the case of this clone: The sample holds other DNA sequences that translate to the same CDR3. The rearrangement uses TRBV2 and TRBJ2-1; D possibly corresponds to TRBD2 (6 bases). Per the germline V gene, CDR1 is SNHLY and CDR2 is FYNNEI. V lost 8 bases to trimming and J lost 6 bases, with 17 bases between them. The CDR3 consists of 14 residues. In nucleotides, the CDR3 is TGTGCCAGCCTGGAGTCGGGAGTAGTCAATGAGCAGTTCTTC. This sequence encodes CASLESGVVNEQFF.

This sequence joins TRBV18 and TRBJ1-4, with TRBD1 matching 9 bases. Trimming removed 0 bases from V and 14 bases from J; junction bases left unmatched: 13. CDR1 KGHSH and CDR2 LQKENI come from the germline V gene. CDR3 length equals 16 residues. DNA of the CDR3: TGTGCCAGCTCACCACCGCTCTCGGGACAGGGAGCCGCGCTGTTTTTT. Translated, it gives CASSPPLSGQGAALFF.

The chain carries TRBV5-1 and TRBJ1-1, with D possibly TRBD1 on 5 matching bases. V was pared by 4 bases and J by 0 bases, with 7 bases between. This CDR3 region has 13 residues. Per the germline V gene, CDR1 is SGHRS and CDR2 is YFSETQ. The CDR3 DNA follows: TGCGCCAGCAGCGCCAGGGTGAACACTGAAGCTTTCTTT. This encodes CASSARVNTEAFF.

As DNA, the CDR3 is TGTGCCAGCAGCTTGACAGGACCCTACAATGAGCAGTTCTTC. Encoded protein: CASSLTGPYNEQFF. The V and J genes are TRBV5-6 and TRBJ2-1; TRBD1 might be the D (5 bases). V was cut by 1 base and J by 2 bases, with 7 bases left in between. The CDR3 loop spans 14 amino acids. CDR1 and CDR2 from the germline V gene are SGHDT and YYEEEE.

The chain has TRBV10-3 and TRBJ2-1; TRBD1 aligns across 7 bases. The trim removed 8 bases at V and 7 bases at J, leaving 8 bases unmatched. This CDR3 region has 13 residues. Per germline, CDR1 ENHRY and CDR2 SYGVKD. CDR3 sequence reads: CAIQPGQLNEQFF. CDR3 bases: TGTGCCATCCAACCGGGACAGCTTAATGAGCAGTTCTTC.

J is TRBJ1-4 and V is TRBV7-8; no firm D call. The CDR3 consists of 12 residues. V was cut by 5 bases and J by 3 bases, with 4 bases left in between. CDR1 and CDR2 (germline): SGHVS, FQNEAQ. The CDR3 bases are TGTGCCAGCAGCCGCGCTAATGAAAAACTGTTTTTT. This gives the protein CASSRANEKLFF.

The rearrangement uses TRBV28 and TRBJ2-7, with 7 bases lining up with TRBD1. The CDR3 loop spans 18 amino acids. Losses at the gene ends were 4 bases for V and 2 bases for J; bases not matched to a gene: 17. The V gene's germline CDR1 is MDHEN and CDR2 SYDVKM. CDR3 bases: TGTGCCAGCAGTTCCTCCCACTACCTGAAGACAGGGACCTACGAGCAGTACTTC. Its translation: CASSSSHYLKTGTYEQYF.

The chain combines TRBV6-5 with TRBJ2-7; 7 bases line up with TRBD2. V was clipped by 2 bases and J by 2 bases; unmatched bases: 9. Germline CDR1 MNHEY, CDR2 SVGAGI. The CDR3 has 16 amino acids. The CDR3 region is CASSYTEFRGAYEQYF. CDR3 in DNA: TGTGCCAGCAGTTACACTGAGTTCCGGGGGGCCTACGAGCAGTACTTC.

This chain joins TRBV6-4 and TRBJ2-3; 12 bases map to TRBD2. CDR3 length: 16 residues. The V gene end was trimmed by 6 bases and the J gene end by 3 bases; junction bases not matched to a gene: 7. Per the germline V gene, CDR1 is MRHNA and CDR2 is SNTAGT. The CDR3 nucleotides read TGTGCCAGCAGCGAAACCGGGACTAGCGGGACAGATACGCAGTATTTT. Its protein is CASSETGTSGTDTQYF.

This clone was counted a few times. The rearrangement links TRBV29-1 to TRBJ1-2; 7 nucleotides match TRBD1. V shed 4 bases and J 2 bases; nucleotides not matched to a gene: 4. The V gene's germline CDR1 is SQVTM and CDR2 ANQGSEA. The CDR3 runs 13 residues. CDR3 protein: CSVGTTGNYGYTF. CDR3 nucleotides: TGCAGCGTTGGGACGACAGGGAACTATGGCTACACCTTC. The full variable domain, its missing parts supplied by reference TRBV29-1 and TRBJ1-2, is SAVISQKPSRDICQRGTSLTIQCQVDSQVTMMFWYRQQPGQSLTLIATANQGSEATYESGFVIDKFPISRPNLTFSTLTVSNMSPEDSSIYLCSVGTTGNYGYTFGSGTRLTVV.

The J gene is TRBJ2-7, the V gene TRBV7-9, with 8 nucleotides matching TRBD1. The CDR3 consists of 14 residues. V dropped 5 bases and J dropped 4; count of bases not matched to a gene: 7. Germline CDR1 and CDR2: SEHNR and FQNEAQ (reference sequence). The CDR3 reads CASSLGQGRYEQYF. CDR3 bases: TGTGCCAGCAGCCTTGGACAGGGACGGTACGAGCAGTACTTC.

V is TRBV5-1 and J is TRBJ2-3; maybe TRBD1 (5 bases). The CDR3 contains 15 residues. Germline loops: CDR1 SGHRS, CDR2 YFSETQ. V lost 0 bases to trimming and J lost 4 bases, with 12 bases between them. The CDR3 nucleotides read TGCGCCAGCAGCTTGGGAGTTACAGGTTCAGATACGCAGTATTTT. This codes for CASSLGVTGSDTQYF.

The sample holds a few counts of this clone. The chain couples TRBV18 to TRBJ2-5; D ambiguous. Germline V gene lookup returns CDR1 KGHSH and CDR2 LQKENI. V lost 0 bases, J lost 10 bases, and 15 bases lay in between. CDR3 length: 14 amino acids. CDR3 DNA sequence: TGTGCCAGCTCACCACCGGCGCGGTCCCCTAACCAGTACTTC. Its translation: CASSPPARSPNQYF. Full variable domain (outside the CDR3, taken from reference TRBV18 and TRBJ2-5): NAGVMQNPRHLVRRRGQEARLRCSPMKGHSHVYWYRQLPEEGLKFMVYLQKENIIDESGMPKERFSAEFPKEGPSILRIQQVVRGDSAAYFCASSPPARSPNQYFGPGTRLLVL.

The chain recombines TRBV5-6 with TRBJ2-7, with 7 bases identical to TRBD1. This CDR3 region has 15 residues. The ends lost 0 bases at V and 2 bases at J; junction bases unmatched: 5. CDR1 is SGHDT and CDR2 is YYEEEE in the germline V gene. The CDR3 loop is CASSLVSGGAYEQYF. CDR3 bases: TGTGCCAGCAGCTTGGTGTCAGGGGGTGCCTACGAGCAGTACTTC.